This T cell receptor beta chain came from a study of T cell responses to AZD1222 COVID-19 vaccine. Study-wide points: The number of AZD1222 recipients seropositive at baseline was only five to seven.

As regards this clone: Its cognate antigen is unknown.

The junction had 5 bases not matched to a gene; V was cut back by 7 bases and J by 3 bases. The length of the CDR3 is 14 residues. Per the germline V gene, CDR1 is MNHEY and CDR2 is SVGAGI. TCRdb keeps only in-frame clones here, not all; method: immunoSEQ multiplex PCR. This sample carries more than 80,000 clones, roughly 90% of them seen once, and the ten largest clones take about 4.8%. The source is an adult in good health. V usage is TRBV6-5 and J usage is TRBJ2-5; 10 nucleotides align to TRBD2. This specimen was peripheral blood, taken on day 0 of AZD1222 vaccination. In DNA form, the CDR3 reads TGTGCCAGCAACTTTCTAGCGGGAGAAGAGACCCAGTACTTC. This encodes CASNFLAGEETQYF.